This T cell receptor (beta chain) comes out of a study of T cell changes during pregnancy in multiple sclerosis. This table comes from immunoSEQ multiplex PCR, and its TCRdb copy is limited to in-frame clones, with some not included. The table has about 55,000 clones, 85% to 95% seen once. The CDR3 spans 18 residues. Germline assignment: CDR1 WNHNN and CDR2 SYGVQD (reference sequence). Trimming cost V 0 bases and J 0 bases, with 15 bases left between them. The chain has TRBV10-1 and TRBJ2-1; no firm D call. The sample consisted of CD8+ T cells from peripheral blood mononuclear cells, taken in the third trimester of pregnancy. This TCR was sampled from a female donor with multiple sclerosis, enrolled in a pregnancy study. The CDR3 DNA is TGCGCCAGCAGTGAGTCGATCGAAGCGCTGAGCTCCTACAATGAGCAGTTCTTC. Its translation: CASSESIEALSSYNEQFF.